These 32 T cell receptor beta chains came from one sample sequenced in a study of breast tumors, draining lymph nodes, adjacent tissues. Samples came from axillary lymph nodes draining the breast cancer. TCRdb analysed the multiplex PCR reads with MiXCR anew, one entry per CDR3 protein. The data contain approximately 300,000 distinct CDR3 sequences, about 30% of them singletons. Input material: axillary lymph node tissue. Receptor source: a female donor with breast cancer. Some clones in this sample may be carry-over from other donors' samples.

The count of this clonotype is one. The gene calls are TRBV7-9 and TRBJ2-5; no reliable D call. The germline V and J ends were trimmed by 0 bases and 0 bases, with 11 bases remaining between them. Germline values: CDR1 SEHNR, CDR2 FQNEAQ (reference sequence). CDR3 length: 16 amino acids. The chain's CDR3 is CASSLAVRTYQETQYF. The CDR3 DNA reads TGTGCCAGCAGCTTAGCAGTCAGGACGTACCAAGAGACCCAGTACTTC.

This clonotype has at least ten counts. The V call is TRBV5-1, the J call TRBJ2-7; D might be TRBD2 (6 bases). The CDR3 runs to 15 residues. Trimming took off 0 bases at V and 4 bases at J, with 14 bases between the two ends. CDR1 and CDR2 from the germline V gene are SGHRS and YFSETQ. Written as DNA, the CDR3 is TGCGCCAGCAGCTTGGGACCCCGGGAGAGTTACGAGCAGTACTTC. Its translation: CASSLGPRESYEQYF.

Remarks on this clonotype: The junction departs from germline at one end; a sequencing error may be responsible. This sequence joins TRBV12-3 or TRBV12-4 and TRBJ2-2, with TRBD2 matching 8 bases. CDR3 length: 15 residues. The CDR3 sequence: CASSLPGGRTGELFF. CDR3 DNA sequence: TGTGCCAGCAGTCTACCGGGAGGGCGTACCGGGGAGCTGTTTTTC.

This clonotype was counted ten times or more. The V and J genes are TRBV19 and TRBJ1-4, with D unresolved. Trimming took off 4 bases at V and 0 bases at J, with 24 bases between the two ends. This CDR3 has 20 residues. CDR1 LNHDA and CDR2 SQIVND come from the germline V gene (reference sequence). Here the CDR3 reads CASSTVPTVWGSATNEKLFF. The CDR3 DNA is TGTGCCAGTAGTACGGTTCCAACGGTATGGGGATCCGCAACTAATGAAAAACTGTTTTTT.

Of note for this clonotype: Just one base apart from a much larger clone, this may be a read error. The chain employs TRBV12-3 or TRBV12-4 and TRBJ2-1; 7 nucleotides match TRBD1. The CDR3 consists of 13 residues. Trimming removed 9 bases from V and 9 bases from J; junction bases left unmatched: 11. The CDR3 region has the DNA TGTGCCAGTAGAGCAGGGGGTTGGGGTGAGCAGTTCTTC. Its protein product is CASRAGGWGEQFF.

Concerning this clonotype: A much larger clonotype is one base distant, so this may be a read error. CDR3 amino acids: CACSSSSGGEQYF. The CDR3 DNA reads TGTGCCTGCAGCTCATCTTCAGGGGGCGAGCAGTACTTC. V and J are TRBV7-8 and TRBJ2-7; TRBD1 aligns across 7 bases. Looked up from germline, CDR1 is SGHVS and CDR2 is FQNEAQ. This CDR3 has 13 amino acids.

Notes on this clonotype: A read error may be the cause here, since a much bigger clone is one base away. This chain links TRBV7-2 with TRBJ2-7; 11 bases are a match to TRBD1. This CDR3 has 17 residues. The germline gives CDR1 SGHTA, CDR2 FQGNSA. The CDR3 sequence: CANSLDRGPPPLYEQYF. CDR3 coding DNA: TGTGCCAACAGCCTGGACAGGGGGCCCCCTCCCCTATACGAGCAGTACTTC.

This clonotype was observed many times. The gene calls are TRBV7-2 and TRBJ2-7, with D hard to call. Looked up from germline, CDR1 is SGHTA and CDR2 is FQGNSA. With 2 bases removed from V and 4 bases from J, the gap between germline ends came to 9 bases. CDR3 size: 13 residues. The CDR3 loop is CASSLTMGYEQYF. CDR3 sequence (DNA): TGTGCCAGCAGCTTAACGATGGGTTACGAGCAGTACTTC.

In regard to this clonotype: The junction does not match germline at one end; this may be a read error. V is TRBV7-2 and J is TRBJ1-3; no firm D call. This CDR3 is built from 15 residues. Germline assignment: CDR1 SGHTA and CDR2 FQGNSA. CDR3 bases: TGTGCCAGCAGCCCCAATGGGCCAGCGTATACTGAAGCTCTCTTT. Translating gives CASSPNGPAYTEALF.

About this clonotype: A much bigger clone sits one base away, suggesting this may be a read error. The rearrangement joins TRBV6-2 or TRBV6-3 to TRBJ2-6; 7 positions match TRBD1. The CDR3 totals 12 residues. The germline V gene has CDR1 MNHEY and CDR2 SVGEGT. CDR3 sequence reads: CASRTGSNALTF. CDR3 nucleotides: TGTGCCAGCAGGACAGGGTCCAACGCCCTGACTTTC.

Ten or more counts support this clonotype. This sequence joins TRBV25-1 and TRBJ2-3; 8 bases are a match to TRBD2. Trimming cost V 3 bases and J 0 bases; bases outside gene matches: 5. The CDR3 extends over 16 amino acids. CDR1 is MGHDK, CDR2 SYGVNS, per germline. CDR3: CASSEGAGGSTDTQYF. The CDR3 bases are TGTGCCAGCAGTGAGGGGGCGGGAGGAAGCACAGATACGCAGTATTTT.

In the case of this clonotype: One base away lies a much larger clone, so this may be a sequencing read error. The chain links TRBV6-5 to TRBJ2-5; tentative D call: TRBD1 (6 bases). Trimming took off 5 bases at V and 4 bases at J, with 14 bases between the two ends. This CDR3 contains 14 residues. Per germline, CDR1 MNHEY and CDR2 SVGAGI. The chain's CDR3 is CASSLRGWGETQYF. Written as DNA, the CDR3 is TGTGCCAGCAGTCTCAGGGGTTGGGGAGAGACCCAGTACTTC.

V usage is TRBV25-1 and J usage is TRBJ2-7; the D gene could be TRBD1 or TRBD2 (5 bases each). The CDR3 is made up of 14 amino acids. Trimming pared 8 bases from V and 4 bases from J, leaving 18 bases between. CDR1 and CDR2 from the germline V gene are MGHDK and SYGVNS. CDR3 region: CASLGPTYNYEQYF. CDR3 in DNA: TGTGCCAGCCTGGGACCAACCTATAATTACGAGCAGTACTTC.

The J gene is TRBJ2-3, the V gene TRBV5-6; tentatively, D is TRBD1 or TRBD2 (5 bases each). CDR1 is SGHDT and CDR2 is YYEEEE in the germline V gene. V was trimmed by 1 base and J by 0 bases, leaving 12 bases between them. The CDR3 loop spans 16 amino acids. The CDR3 loop is CASSLRGWGSTDTQYF. The CDR3 region has the DNA TGTGCCAGCAGCTTGAGGGGCTGGGGGAGCACAGATACGCAGTATTTT. Looking up the rest from reference TRBV5-6 and TRBJ2-3 gives the full variable domain: DAGVTQSPTHLIKTRGQQVTLRCSPKSGHDTVSWYQQALGQGPQFIFQYYEEEERQRGNFPDRFSGHQFPNYSSELNVNALLLGDSALYLCASSLRGWGSTDTQYFGPGTRLTVL.

This clonotype was found many times. The V call is TRBV11-3, the J call TRBJ2-1; 9 bases match TRBD1. The CDR3 is 14 amino acids. J gave up 9 bases and V 7 bases, and 10 bases lay outside the gene matches. Germline lookup yields CDR1 SGHNT and CDR2 YENEEA. The CDR3 spells CASTTGGAFIEQFF. The CDR3, as DNA: TGTGCCAGCACAACAGGGGGCGCTTTTATTGAGCAGTTCTTC. The full variable domain, rest sourced from reference TRBV11-3 and TRBJ2-1, is EAGVVQSPRYKIIEKKQPVAFWCNPISGHNTLYWYLQNLGQGPELLIRYENEEAVDDSQLPKDRFSAERLKGVDSTLKIQPAELGDSAVYLCASTTGGAFIEQFFGPGTRLTVL.

This clonotype has just a few counts. The chain recombines TRBV27 with TRBJ2-3; D is possibly TRBD1 (6 bases). V was clipped by 10 bases and J by 2 bases, with 13 bases between them. CDR3 size: 13 residues. From germline, CDR1 is MNHEY and CDR2 SMNVEV (reference sequence). In DNA form, the CDR3 reads TGTGCCACCACCAGGGGCGACACAGATACGCAGTATTTT. The encoded protein is CATTRGDTDTQYF.

The table lists this clonotype with many counts. The chain carries TRBV5-1 and TRBJ2-3; 10 positions agree with TRBD2. The germline V gene encodes CDR1 SGHRS and CDR2 YFSETQ. The CDR3 runs to 15 residues. With 5 bases clipped from V and 3 bases from J, the junction kept 6 bases outside the gene matches. The CDR3 region is CASRIAGGLTDTQYF. DNA for the CDR3: TGCGCCAGCAGGATAGCGGGAGGCCTTACAGATACGCAGTATTTT.

The J gene is TRBJ2-5, the V gene TRBV5-6; 7 bases align to TRBD2. The germline gives CDR1 SGHDT, CDR2 YYEEEE. With V trimmed by 3 bases and J by 3 bases, 8 bases remained unmatched. The CDR3 has 15 amino acids. Here the CDR3 DNA reads TGTGCCAGCAGCTCCATCAAAAGCGGGGAAGAGACCCAGTACTTC. This translates into CASSSIKSGEETQYF.

In its sample, this clonotype was seen a few times. The gene calls are TRBV30 and TRBJ2-7; D gene unclear. Per the germline V gene, CDR1 is GTSNPN and CDR2 is SVGIG (reference sequence). The V and J ends lost 0 bases and 0 bases respectively, with 12 bases between them. The CDR3 has 15 residues. The CDR3 reads CAWSVRDRSSYEQYF. In nucleotides, the CDR3 is TGTGCCTGGAGTGTACGTGACCGGAGCTCCTACGAGCAGTACTTC.

A remark on this clonotype: Just one base apart from a much larger clone, this may be a read error. The DNA is left out, because the CDR3 cannot be placed on it with certainty; the CDR3 is given as TCRdb lists it. The rearrangement joins TRBV9 to TRBJ2-7; TRBD2 is the table's D call and was not checked against the DNA. Inclusive of both ends, the CDR3 amounts to 15 amino acids. Germline CDR1 is SGDLS and CDR2 is YYNGEE. The CDR3 reads CASSVGGGSRYEQNF.

This clonotype was recorded at least ten times. V is TRBV10-1 and J is TRBJ2-5; maybe TRBD1 (6 bases). The CDR3 contains 13 residues. Germline V lookup: CDR1 WNHNN, CDR2 SYGVQD (reference sequence). Trimming shortened V by 5 bases and J by 1 base, and 8 bases separated the two germline ends. CDR3 in amino acids: CASSQGIQETQYF. The CDR3 DNA follows: TGCGCCAGCAGTCAGGGGATCCAAGAGACCCAGTACTTC.

About this clonotype itself: A much larger clonotype is one base distant, so this may be a read error. In DNA, the CDR3 is TGTGCCAGCAGCCCACCCCCCGGGACAGCGACGTATGGCCACACCTTC. It yields the protein CASSPPPGTATYGHTF. The J gene is TRBJ1-2, the V gene TRBV7-9; 7 bases agree with TRBD1. Per the germline V gene, CDR1 is SEHNR and CDR2 is FQNEAQ (reference sequence). The CDR3 length is 16 residues.

The genes are TRBV29-1 and TRBJ2-1, with a weak D call TRBD2 (6 bases). The CDR3 is 16 residues long. CDR1 is SQVTM, CDR2 ANQGSEA, per germline. Deletions cut 4 bases from V and 10 bases from J, with 26 bases between. CDR3 protein: CSVVLTPGGACNEQFF. For the CDR3, the DNA is TGCAGCGTTGTTCTCACCCCGGGCGGGGCCTGCAACGAGCAGTTCTTC.

This clonotype has ten or more counts. The chain uses TRBV20-1 and TRBJ2-7; D gene unclear. The V gene lost 0 bases and the J gene lost 2 bases, with 5 bases spanning the gap. CDR1 DFQATT and CDR2 SNEGSKA come from the germline V gene (reference sequence). CDR3 size: 12 residues. The CDR3 nucleotides are TGCAGTGCTAGAGAACAAACCTACGAGCAGTACTTC. Translated: CSAREQTYEQYF.

Concerning this clonotype: In this CDR3 the conserved last residue, phenylalanine or tryptophan, is missing, so a read error is likely. The J gene is TRBJ2-7, the V gene TRBV20-1; D may be TRBD2 (6 bases). Germline CDR1 is DFQATT and CDR2 is SNEGSKA (reference sequence). Trimming shortened V by 3 bases and J by 6 bases, and 21 bases separated the two germline ends. The CDR3 spans 15 residues. The DNA of the CDR3 is TGCAGTGCTAGGGGGGACTCTCGCCACCCCTGCGAGCAGTACTCC. As protein: CSARGDSRHPCEQYS.

As to this clonotype: This may arise from a read error, as a much more abundant clone is one base away. The genes are TRBV5-1 and TRBJ2-7; 7 bases agree with TRBD2. The V and J ends lost 0 bases and 2 bases, in that order; junction bases with no gene match: 5. CDR3 length: 15 residues. Germline CDR1 is SGHRS and CDR2 is YFSETQ. This chain's CDR3 is CASSLVRGETYEQYF. For the CDR3, the DNA is TGCGCCAGCAGCTTGGTACGGGGGGAGACCTACGAGCAGTACTTC.

This chain connects TRBV27 to TRBJ1-6; TRBD1 might be the D (6 bases). Between the trimmed V and J ends, which lost 1 base and 13 bases, there was a span of 17 bases. Per the germline V gene, CDR1 is MNHEY and CDR2 is SMNVEV (reference sequence). The CDR3 contains 15 residues. In DNA form, the CDR3 reads TGTGCCAGCAGTTTATGGGTAGGGGGAGATGGGCCCCTCCACTTT. Protein: CASSLWVGGDGPLHF.

This sequence joins TRBV24-1 and TRBJ2-4, with 9 bases that match TRBD1. CDR1 and CDR2 (germline): KGHDR, SFDVKD. CDR3 length equals 20 residues. Germline trimming cut 4 bases from V and 1 base from J; bases unmatched to any gene: 16. CDR3 protein: CATSEPGQGRRAGAKNIQYF. The CDR3, as DNA: TGTGCCACCAGTGAACCCGGACAGGGGAGACGGGCTGGGGCCAAAAACATTCAGTACTTC.

This clonotype was seen many times. The rearrangement joins TRBV7-6 to TRBJ2-7; perhaps TRBD1 as D (5 bases). This CDR3 has 14 amino acids. CDR1 is SGHVS and CDR2 is FNYEAQ in the germline V gene. Trimming took off 1 base at V and 5 bases at J, with 12 bases between the two ends. This CDR3 is CASSLGTTVHEQYF. DNA of the CDR3: TGTGCCAGCAGCTTAGGGACAACCGTCCACGAGCAGTACTTC.

This clonotype was counted ten times or more. The rearrangement uses TRBV2 and TRBJ2-3; D unresolved. V was shortened by 1 base and J by 5 bases, with 10 bases between the two germline ends. The CDR3 spans 14 residues. CDR1 is SNHLY and CDR2 is FYNNEI in the germline V gene. CDR3: CASSEVGWEDTQYF. The CDR3 DNA sequence: TGTGCCAGCAGTGAAGTGGGATGGGAAGATACGCAGTATTTT.

This clonotype has a handful of counts. The chain recombines TRBV19 with TRBJ2-4, with 7 positions matching TRBD2. This CDR3 has 15 residues. The V segment lost 5 bases and the J segment 4 bases; nucleotides outside the gene matches: 8. Germline V CDR1 and CDR2: LNHDA, SQIVND (reference sequence). Here the CDR3 reads CASSFLAEGKNIQYF. The CDR3, as DNA: TGTGCCAGTAGTTTCCTAGCGGAGGGGAAAAACATTCAGTACTTC.

This clonotype was seen repeatedly, ten times or more. V and J are TRBV9 and TRBJ2-2; D is unclear. The germline gives CDR1 SGDLS, CDR2 YYNGEE. The CDR3 sequence is 14 residues long. The ends were cut back, 2 bases at V and 3 bases at J, with 8 bases in the middle. The CDR3 bases are TGTGCCAGCAGCGTTGCCGCGGACACCGGGGAGCTGTTTTTT. It is translated as CASSVAADTGELFF.